This paragraph covers one TCR beta chain sequence. This CDR3 is also generated by other DNA sequences in the sample. The data were taken from a study of cytomegalovirus exposure and HLA in healthy donors. J gave up 2 bases and V 4 bases, and 4 bases lay outside the gene matches. This CDR3 has 14 residues. Germline-derived CDR1 and CDR2 are SGHRS and YFSETQ. This PCR relied on a set of 60 Vbeta primers and 13 Jbeta primers. Sequencing was performed with immunoSEQ multiplex PCR; in TCRdb, only in-frame clones are kept and a portion is missing. The top ten clones hold more than 0.75% of a sample with just over 150,000 clones, almost 80% of them seen once.

The sequence came from a woman between 50 and 59 years old in good health and CMV-seropositive. The chain carries TRBV5-1 and TRBJ2-3, with 7 bases identical to TRBD2. The sample comprised PBMCs. In DNA, the CDR3 is TGCGCCAGCAGCCCCGGGACTACCACAGATACGCAGTATTTT. It is translated as CASSPGTTTDTQYF.